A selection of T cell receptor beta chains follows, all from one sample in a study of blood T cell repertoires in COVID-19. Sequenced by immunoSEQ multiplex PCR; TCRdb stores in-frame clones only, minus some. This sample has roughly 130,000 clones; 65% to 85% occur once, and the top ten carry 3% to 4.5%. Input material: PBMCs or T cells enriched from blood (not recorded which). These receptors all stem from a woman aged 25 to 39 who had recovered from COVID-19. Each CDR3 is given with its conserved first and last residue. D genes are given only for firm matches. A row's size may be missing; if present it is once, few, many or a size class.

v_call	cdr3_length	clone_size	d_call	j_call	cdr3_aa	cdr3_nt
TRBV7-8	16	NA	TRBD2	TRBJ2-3	CASSLRLAGGSDTQYF	TGTGCCAGCAGCCTGAGACTAGCGGGAGGCTCAGATACGCAGTATTTT
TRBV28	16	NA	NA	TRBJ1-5	CASRPFGAVPNQPQHF	TGTGCCAGCAGACCATTTGGGGCAGTTCCTAATCAGCCCCAGCATTTT
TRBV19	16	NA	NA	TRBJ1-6	CASSTLPGNRNSPLHF	TGTGCCAGTAGTACCCTACCCGGGAACCGAAATTCACCCCTCCACTTT
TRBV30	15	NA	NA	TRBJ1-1	CAWSRTRGVDTEAFF	TGTGCCTGGAGTCGCACCAGGGGAGTGGACACTGAAGCTTTCTTT
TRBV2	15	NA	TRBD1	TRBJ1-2	CASIVTGDLHYGYTF	TGTGCCAGCATCGTCACAGGGGACCTCCACTATGGCTACACCTTC
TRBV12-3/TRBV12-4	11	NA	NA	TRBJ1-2	CASSAGYGYTF	TGTGCCAGCTCCGCGGGCTATGGCTACACCTTC
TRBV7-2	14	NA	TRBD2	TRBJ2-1	CASSRSGMGNEQFF	TGTGCCAGCAGCCGCAGCGGGATGGGCAATGAGCAGTTCTTC
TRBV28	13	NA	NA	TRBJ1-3	CASSLTAGNTIYF	TGTGCCAGCAGTTTGACAGCTGGAAACACCATATATTTT
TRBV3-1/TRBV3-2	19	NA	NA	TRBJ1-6	CASSGAPPRVTPYNSPLHF	TGTGCCAGCAGCGGAGCCCCTCCGAGGGTGACTCCCTATAATTCACCCCTCCACTTT
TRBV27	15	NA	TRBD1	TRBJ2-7	CASRPQTGVSYEQYF	TGTGCCAGCAGGCCGCAGACAGGGGTCTCCTACGAGCAGTACTTC
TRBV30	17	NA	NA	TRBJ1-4	CAWSVNFLRETNEKLFF	TGTGCCTGGAGTGTAAATTTTCTGCGGGAGACTAATGAAAAACTGTTTTTT
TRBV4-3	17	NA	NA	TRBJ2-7	CASSQDLGGASSYEQYF	TGCGCCAGCAGCCAAGATTTGGGCGGGGCCAGCTCCTACGAGCAGTACTTC
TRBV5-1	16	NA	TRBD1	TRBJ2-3	CASSLKGQGSTDTQYF	TGCGCCAGCAGCTTGAAAGGACAGGGTAGCACAGATACGCAGTATTTT
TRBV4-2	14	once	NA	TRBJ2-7	CASSHADRSYEQYF	TGTGCCAGCAGCCATGCCGACAGGTCCTACGAGCAGTACTTC
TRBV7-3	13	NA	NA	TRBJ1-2	CASTRRHGDGYTF	TGTGCCAGCACCAGGCGCCACGGCGATGGCTACACCTTC
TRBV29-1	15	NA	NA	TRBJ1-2	CSVVGEGIIQDGYTF	TGCAGCGTTGTGGGGGAGGGGATTATACAGGATGGCTACACCTTC
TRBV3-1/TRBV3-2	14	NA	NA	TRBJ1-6	CASSQGGAYSPLHF	TGTGCCAGCAGCCAAGGGGGCGCGTATTCACCCCTCCACTTT
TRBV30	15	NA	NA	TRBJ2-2	CARQPRGGRPGELFF	TGTGCCCGCCAGCCTAGGGGGGGCAGGCCCGGGGAGCTGTTTTTT
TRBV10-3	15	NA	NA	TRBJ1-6	CAISAFSARGSPLHF	TGTGCCATCAGTGCTTTTTCGGCGAGAGGTTCACCCCTCCACTTT
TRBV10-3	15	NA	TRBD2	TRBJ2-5	CAISDGTSGKETQYF	TGTGCCATCAGCGATGGGACTAGCGGGAAGGAGACCCAGTACTTC
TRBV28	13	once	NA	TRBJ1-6	CASLSSFNSPLHF	TGTGCCAGTCTGAGTTCCTTCAATTCACCCCTCCACTTT
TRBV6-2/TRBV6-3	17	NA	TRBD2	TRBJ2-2	CASSTYSGLAVTGELFF	TGTGCCAGCAGTACTTACTCCGGACTAGCGGTCACCGGGGAGCTGTTTTTT
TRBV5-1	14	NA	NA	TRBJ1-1	CASSLRDLNTEAFF	TGCGCCAGCAGCTTGCGGGATTTGAACACTGAAGCTTTCTTT
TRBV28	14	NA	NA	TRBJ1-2	CASSLTGLGYGYTF	TGTGCCAGCAGTTTGACAGGATTAGGCTATGGCTACACCTTC
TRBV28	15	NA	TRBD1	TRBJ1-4	CASSSPGGVDEKLFF	TGTGCCAGCAGTTCACCAGGGGGAGTCGATGAAAAACTGTTTTTT
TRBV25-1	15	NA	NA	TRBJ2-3	CASSEGGNGADTQYF	TGTGCCAGCAGTGAAGGAGGGAACGGGGCAGATACGCAGTATTTT
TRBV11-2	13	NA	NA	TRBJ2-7	CASSTPRVYEQYF	TGTGCCAGCAGCACCCCGCGGGTGTACGAGCAGTACTTC
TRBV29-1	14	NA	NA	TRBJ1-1	CSVLGGGLNTEAFF	TGCAGCGTCCTAGGGGGGGGGTTGAACACTGAAGCTTTCTTT
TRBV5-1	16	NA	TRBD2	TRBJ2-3	CASSSRTRPITDTQYF	TGCGCCAGCAGCTCCCGGACTAGGCCCATCACAGATACGCAGTATTTT
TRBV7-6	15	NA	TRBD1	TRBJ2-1	CASSLGGTGHNEQFF	TGTGCCAGCAGCTTAGGTGGGACAGGACACAATGAGCAGTTCTTC
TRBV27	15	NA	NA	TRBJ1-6	CASSSDSFYNSPLHF	TGTGCCAGCAGTTCGGACAGCTTCTATAATTCACCCCTCCACTTT
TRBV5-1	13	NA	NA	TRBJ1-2	CASSLVGGSGYTF	TGCGCCAGCAGCTTGGTCGGGGGGTCTGGCTACACCTTC
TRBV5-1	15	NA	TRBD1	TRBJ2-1	CASRPGDSRGNEQFF	TGCGCCAGCAGACCCGGGGACAGCAGGGGCAATGAGCAGTTCTTC
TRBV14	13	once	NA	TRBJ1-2	CASSPRIGYGYTF	TGTGCCAGCAGCCCCAGGATTGGCTATGGCTACACCTTC
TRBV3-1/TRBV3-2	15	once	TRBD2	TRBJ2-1	CASSQDRLASNEQFF	TGTGCCAGCAGCCAAGACCGACTAGCGTCAAATGAGCAGTTCTTC
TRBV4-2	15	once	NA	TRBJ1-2	CASSQVYRSQYGYTF	TGTGCCAGCAGCCAAGTTTACAGATCCCAATATGGCTACACCTTC
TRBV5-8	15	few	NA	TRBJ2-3	CASSLGGGSTDTQYF	TGTGCCAGCAGCTTGGGCGGCGGGAGCACAGATACGCAGTATTTT
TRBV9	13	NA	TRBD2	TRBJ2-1	CASSATSRDEQFF	TGTGCCAGCAGCGCGACTAGCCGGGATGAGCAGTTCTTC
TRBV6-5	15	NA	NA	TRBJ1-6	CASTQSTGVPSPLHF	TGTGCCAGCACCCAGTCCACCGGGGTCCCTTCACCCCTCCACTTT
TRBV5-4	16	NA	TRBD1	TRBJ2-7	CASSLGQAGTTYEQYF	TGTGCCAGCAGCTTAGGACAGGCAGGGACGACCTACGAGCAGTACTTC
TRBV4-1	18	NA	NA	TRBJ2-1	CASSQDPVGVGSYNEQFF	TGCGCCAGCAGCCAAGATCCTGTGGGAGTGGGGTCCTACAATGAGCAGTTCTTC
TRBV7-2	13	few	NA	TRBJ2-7	CASSRQRQGEQYF	TGTGCCAGCAGTCGTCAGCGGCAAGGCGAGCAGTACTTC
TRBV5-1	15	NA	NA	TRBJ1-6	CASSFGQGQRSPLHF	TGCGCCAGCAGCTTTGGGCAGGGGCAACGGTCACCCCTCCACTTT
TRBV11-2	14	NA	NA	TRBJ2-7	CASSPSTRPLWQYF	TGTGCCAGCAGCCCGTCGACTCGACCGCTATGGCAGTACTTC
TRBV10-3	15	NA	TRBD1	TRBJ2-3	CAISEVGRGTDTQYF	TGTGCCATCAGTGAGGTGGGCAGGGGGACAGATACGCAGTATTTT
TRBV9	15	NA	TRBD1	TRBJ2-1	CASNDAQGADNEQFF	TGTGCCAGCAACGATGCACAGGGGGCCGACAATGAGCAGTTCTTC
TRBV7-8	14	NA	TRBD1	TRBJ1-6	CASSRQGLKSPLHF	TGTGCCAGCAGCAGACAGGGGTTGAAGTCACCCCTCCACTTT
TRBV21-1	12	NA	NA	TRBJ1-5	CASSTGNQPQHF	TGTGCCAGCAGCACGGGCAATCAGCCCCAGCATTTT
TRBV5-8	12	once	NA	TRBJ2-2	CASSPRTGELFF	TGTGCCAGCAGCCCGCGAACCGGGGAGCTGTTTTTT
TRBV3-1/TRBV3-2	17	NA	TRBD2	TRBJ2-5	CASSRTSGRARGETQYF	TGTGCCAGCAGCCGGACTAGCGGGAGGGCCCGGGGGGAGACCCAGTACTTC
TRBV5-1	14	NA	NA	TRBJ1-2	CASSSTTGRDGYTF	TGCGCCAGCAGCTCTACCACAGGGAGGGACGGCTACACCTTC
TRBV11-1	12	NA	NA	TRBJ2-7	CASSTTSSGQYF	TGTGCCAGCAGCACCACTAGCTCGGGGCAGTACTTC
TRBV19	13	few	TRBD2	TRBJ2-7	CASTPSGSYEQYF	TGTGCCAGTACCCCTAGCGGGAGCTACGAGCAGTACTTC